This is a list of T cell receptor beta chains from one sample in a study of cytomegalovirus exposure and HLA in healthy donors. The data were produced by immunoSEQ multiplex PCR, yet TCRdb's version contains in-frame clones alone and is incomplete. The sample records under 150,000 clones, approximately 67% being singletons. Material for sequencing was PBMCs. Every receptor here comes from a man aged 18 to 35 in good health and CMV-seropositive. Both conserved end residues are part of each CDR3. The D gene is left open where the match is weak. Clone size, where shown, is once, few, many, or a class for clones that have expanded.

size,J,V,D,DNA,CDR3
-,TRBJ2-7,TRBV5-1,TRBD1,TGCGCCAGCAAGAACAGGGGAAACTACGAGCAGTACTTC,CASKNRGNYEQYF
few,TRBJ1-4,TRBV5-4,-,TGTGCCAGCCGGCAGGGGACAACTAATGAAAAACTGTTTTTT,CASRQGTTNEKLFF
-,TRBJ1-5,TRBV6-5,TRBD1,TGTGCCAGCAGTTACGACAGGGGGAATCAGCCCCAGCATTTT,CASSYDRGNQPQHF
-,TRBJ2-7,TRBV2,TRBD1,TGTGCCAGCAGTGAAGCCGGGACAGGGGAGTACGAGCAGTACTTC,CASSEAGTGEYEQYF
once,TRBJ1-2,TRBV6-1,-,TGTGCCAGCAGTGAAGCGGACAGAAACGGCTACACCTTC,CASSEADRNGYTF
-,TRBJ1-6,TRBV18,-,TGTGCCAGCTCGTCGGACAGTGTCTCACCCCTCCACTTT,CASSSDSVSPLHF
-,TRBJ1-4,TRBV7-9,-,TGTGCCAGCAGCCGACCGGGGTCCCCAAATGAAAAACTGTTTTTT,CASSRPGSPNEKLFF
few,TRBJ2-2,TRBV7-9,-,TGTTCCAGCAGATTCCCCCCGCGCCTCGACACCGGGGAGCTGTTTTTT,CSSRFPPRLDTGELFF
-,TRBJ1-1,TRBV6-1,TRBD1,TGTGCCAGCAGTGCAAAAGACAGGGGGAACACTGAAGCTTTCTTT,CASSAKDRGNTEAFF
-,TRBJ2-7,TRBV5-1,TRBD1,TGCGCCAGCAGCTGGACCCTGACAGGGGGAGCCTACGAGCAGTACTTC,CASSWTLTGGAYEQYF
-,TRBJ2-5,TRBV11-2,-,TGTGCCAGCACCCTAGTTCGGTCACAAGAGACCCAGTACTTC,CASTLVRSQETQYF
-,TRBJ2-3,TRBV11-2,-,TGTGCCAGCAGCTTAAGGGGGCAGGCGGGGACGCAGTATTTT,CASSLRGQAGTQYF
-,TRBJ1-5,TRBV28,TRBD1,TGTGCCAGCAGTTTAAGGGGACAGGGGGCTTCTCAGCCCCAGCATTTT,CASSLRGQGASQPQHF
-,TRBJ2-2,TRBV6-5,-,TGTGCCAGCAGCCGTAGCACCGGGGAGCTGTTTTTT,CASSRSTGELFF
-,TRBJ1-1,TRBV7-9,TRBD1,TGTGCCAGCGTACCAACAGGGGACAACACTTTGAACACTGAAGCTTTCTTT,CASVPTGDNTLNTEAFF
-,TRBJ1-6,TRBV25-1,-,TGTGCCAGCAGTGATCAGGTTTTAAGCTCCTATAATTCACCCCTCCACTTT,CASSDQVLSSYNSPLHF
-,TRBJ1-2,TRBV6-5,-,TGTGCCAGCAGTCCCATGGGGCCCTATGGCTACACCTTC,CASSPMGPYGYTF
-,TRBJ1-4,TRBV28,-,TGTGCCAGCAGTTCTGGCGGGGGCTATGAAAAACTGTTTTTT,CASSSGGGYEKLFF
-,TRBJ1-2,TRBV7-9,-,TGTGCCAGCAGCAGCGACAGTGGCTACACCTTC,CASSSDSGYTF
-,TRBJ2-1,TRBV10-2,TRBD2,TGCGCCAGCATGTCTACGGCTAGCGGGCCCGAGCAGTTCTTC,CASMSTASGPEQFF
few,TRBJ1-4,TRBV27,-,TGTGCCAGCAGTTTCGACAGGAATAATGAAAAACTGTTTTTT,CASSFDRNNEKLFF
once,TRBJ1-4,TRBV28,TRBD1,TGTGCCAGCAGTTTAGACAGGGTCCTCGGTGAAAAACTGTTTTTT,CASSLDRVLGEKLFF
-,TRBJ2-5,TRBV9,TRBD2,TGTGCCAGCAGCGTAGGGACTAGCGGGGCGGGGACCCAGTACTTC,CASSVGTSGAGTQYF